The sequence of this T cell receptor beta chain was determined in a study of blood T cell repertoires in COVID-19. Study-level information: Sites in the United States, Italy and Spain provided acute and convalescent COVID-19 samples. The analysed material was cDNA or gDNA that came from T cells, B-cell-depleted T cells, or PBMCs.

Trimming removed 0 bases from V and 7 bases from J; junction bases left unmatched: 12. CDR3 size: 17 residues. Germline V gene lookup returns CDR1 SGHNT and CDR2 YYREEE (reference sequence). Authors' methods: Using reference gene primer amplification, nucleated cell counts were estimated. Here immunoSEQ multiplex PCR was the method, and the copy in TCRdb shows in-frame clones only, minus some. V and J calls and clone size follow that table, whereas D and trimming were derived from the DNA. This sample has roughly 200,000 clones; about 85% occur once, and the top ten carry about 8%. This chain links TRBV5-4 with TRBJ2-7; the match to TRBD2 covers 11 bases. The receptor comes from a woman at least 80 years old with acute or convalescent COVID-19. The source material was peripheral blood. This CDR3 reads CASSLDGLAGGNREQYF. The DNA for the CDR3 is TGTGCCAGCAGCTTGGATGGTCTAGCGGGGGGTAATAGGGAGCAGTACTTC.